A selection of T cell receptor beta chains follows, all from one sample in a study of regulatory T cells in long-lasting Graves disease. TCRdb reanalysed the multiplex PCR reads using MiXCR and keeps one entry per CDR3 protein. Among about 330,000 distinct CDR3 sequences listed, 15% to 20% were seen once. A further study also used this sample, focusing on T cells in Graves' hyperthyroidism and ophthalmopathy.

The source material was peripheral blood mononuclear cells (PBMCs), sampled at new diagnosis, from a patient treated with antithyroid drugs. Every receptor here comes from a woman aged 18-30 years with Graves disease. Each CDR3 is given with its conserved first and last residue. A D gene is named only where the DNA matches it firmly. The size of a clone is reported for some rows only, either as once, few or many, or as a class for expanded clones.

TRBV9	TRBJ2-2	-	TRBD2	TGTGCCAGCAGCTTCACCGGTGGGGCTAGCGGGGCAACCGGGGAGCTGTTTTTT	CASSFTGGASGATGELFF
TRBV3-1	TRBJ1-4	few	-	TGTGCCAGCAGCCAAGATGTGGGTAAGCTGTTTTTT	CASSQDVGKLFF
TRBV9	TRBJ2-7	-	-	TGTGCCAGCAGCTCCGGGGCAGACAGGAGCTACGAGCAGTACTTC	CASSSGADRSYEQYF
TRBV12-3/TRBV12-4	TRBJ1-5	many	-	TGTGCCAGCACCGAAAGGAGGGAACAGCCCCAGCATTTT	CASTERREQPQHF
TRBV12-3/TRBV12-4	TRBJ1-2	many	-	TGTGCCAGCAGTCGAGACGATCAACTAACCTATGGCTACACCTTC	CASSRDDQLTYGYTF
TRBV2	TRBJ2-7	many	TRBD2	TGTGCCAGCAGTGAGTGGGGTGCTAGCGGGGGCTACGAGCAGTACTTC	CASSEWGASGGYEQYF
TRBV20-1	TRBJ2-1	-	-	TGCAGTGCTAGAGAAGAAGTTTTCCTCAATGAGCAGTTCTTC	CSAREEVFLNEQFF
TRBV27	TRBJ1-2	many	-	TGTGCCAGCAGTTTATCCAGATCCACTCTATATGGCTACACCTTC	CASSLSRSTLYGYTF
TRBV7-8	TRBJ2-1	-	TRBD2	TGTGCCAGCAGCCACCGACTAGCGGGGACCTACAATGAGCAGTTCTTC	CASSHRLAGTYNEQFF
TRBV28	TRBJ2-3	many	-	TGTGCCAGCAGGCTCGGGGGCGGACTTAGCACAGATACGCAGTATTTT	CASRLGGGLSTDTQYF